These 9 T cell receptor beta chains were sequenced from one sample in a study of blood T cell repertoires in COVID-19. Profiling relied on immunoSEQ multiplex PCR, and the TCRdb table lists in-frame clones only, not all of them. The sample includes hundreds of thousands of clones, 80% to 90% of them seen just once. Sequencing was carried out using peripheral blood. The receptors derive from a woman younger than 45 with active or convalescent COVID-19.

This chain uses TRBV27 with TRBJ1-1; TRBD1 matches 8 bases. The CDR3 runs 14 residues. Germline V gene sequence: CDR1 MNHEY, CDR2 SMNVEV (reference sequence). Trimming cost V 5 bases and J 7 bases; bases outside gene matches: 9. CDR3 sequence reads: CASSKTLGQDEAFF. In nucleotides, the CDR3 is TGTGCCAGCAGTAAAACATTGGGACAGGATGAAGCTTTCTTT.

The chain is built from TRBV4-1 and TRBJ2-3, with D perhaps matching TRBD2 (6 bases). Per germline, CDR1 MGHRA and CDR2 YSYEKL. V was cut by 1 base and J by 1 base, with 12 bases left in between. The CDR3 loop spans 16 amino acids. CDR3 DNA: TGCGCCAGCAGCCAAGTAGCTAAGCGGGGCACAGATACGCAGTATTTT. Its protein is CASSQVAKRGTDTQYF.

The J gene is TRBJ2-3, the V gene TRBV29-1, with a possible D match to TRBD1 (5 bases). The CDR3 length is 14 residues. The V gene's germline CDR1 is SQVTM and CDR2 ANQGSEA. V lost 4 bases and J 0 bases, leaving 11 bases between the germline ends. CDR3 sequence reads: CSVVWTTSTDTQYF. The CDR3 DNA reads TGCAGCGTTGTGTGGACAACTAGCACAGATACGCAGTATTTT.

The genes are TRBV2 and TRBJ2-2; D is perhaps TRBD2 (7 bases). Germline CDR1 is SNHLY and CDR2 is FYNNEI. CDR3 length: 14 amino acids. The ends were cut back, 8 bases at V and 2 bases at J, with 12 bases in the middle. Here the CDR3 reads CASLGGANTGELFF. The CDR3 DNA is TGTGCCAGCTTGGGGGGGGCCAACACCGGGGAGCTGTTTTTT. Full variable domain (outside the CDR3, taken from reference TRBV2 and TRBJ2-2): EPEVTQTPSHQVTQMGQEVILRCVPISNHLYFYWYRQILGQKVEFLVSFYNNEISEKSEIFDDQFSVERPDGSNFTLKIRSTKLEDSAMYFCASLGGANTGELFFGEGSRLTVL.

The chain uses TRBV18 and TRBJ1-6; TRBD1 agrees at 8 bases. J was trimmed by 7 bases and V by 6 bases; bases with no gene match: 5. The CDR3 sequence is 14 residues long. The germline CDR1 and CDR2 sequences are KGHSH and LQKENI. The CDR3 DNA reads TGTGCCAGCTCGCTACAGGGGGGAAATTCACCCCTCCACTTT. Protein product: CASSLQGGNSPLHF.

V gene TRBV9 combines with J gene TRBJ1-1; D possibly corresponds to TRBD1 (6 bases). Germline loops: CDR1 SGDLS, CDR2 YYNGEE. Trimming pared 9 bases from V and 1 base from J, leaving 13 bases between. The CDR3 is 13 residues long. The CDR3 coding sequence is TGTGCCACCAAGAAGACAGGGAACACTGAAGCTTTCTTT. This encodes CATKKTGNTEAFF.

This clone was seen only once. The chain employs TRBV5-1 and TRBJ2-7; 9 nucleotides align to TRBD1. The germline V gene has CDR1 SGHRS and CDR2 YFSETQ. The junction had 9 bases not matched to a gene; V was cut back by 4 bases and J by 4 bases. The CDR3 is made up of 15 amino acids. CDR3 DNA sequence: TGCGCCAGCAGCGGAATAACGGGACAGGGTTACGAGCAGTACTTC. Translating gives CASSGITGQGYEQYF.

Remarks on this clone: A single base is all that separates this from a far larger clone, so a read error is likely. Here the CDR3 reads CASRTGDTGELFF. The CDR3 DNA reads as TGTGCCAGCAGGACAGGGGACACCGGGGAGCTGTTTTTT. The V gene is TRBV12-3 or TRBV12-4, the J gene TRBJ2-2; TRBD1 agrees at 8 bases. The V gene end was trimmed by 6 bases and the J gene end by 3 bases; junction bases not matched to a gene: 0. The CDR3 totals 13 residues.

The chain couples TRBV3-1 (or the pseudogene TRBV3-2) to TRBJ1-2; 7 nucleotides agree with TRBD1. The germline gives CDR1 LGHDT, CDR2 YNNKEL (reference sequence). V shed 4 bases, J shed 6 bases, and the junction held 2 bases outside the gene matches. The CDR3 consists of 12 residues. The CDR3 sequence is CASSPTGDGYTF. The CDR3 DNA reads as TGTGCCAGCAGCCCTACAGGGGATGGCTACACCTTC.